These 8 T cell receptor beta chains were sequenced from one sample in a study of shared clonotypes between healthy human individuals. The repertoire was sequenced with immunoSEQ multiplex PCR; TCRdb's copy has only in-frame clones and lacks some. The table shows about half a million clones, with about four fifths occurring only once. Input material: PBMCs. Receptor source: a woman aged 40-49 years in good health. Some clones in this sample may be carry-over from other donors' samples.

This clone appeared a few times. This chain uses TRBV7-8 with TRBJ2-1, with a weak D call TRBD1 (5 bases). There are 15 residues in the CDR3. V shed 1 base and J shed 8 bases, with 15 bases lying between them. Germline values: CDR1 SGHVS, CDR2 FQNEAQ. The CDR3 bases are TGTGCCAGCAGCTTAGTAGGGGCCGCTACGGATGAGCAGTTCTTC. It is translated as CASSLVGAATDEQFF.

This clone was detected many times. The V and J genes are TRBV6-1 and TRBJ2-7; maybe TRBD2 (6 bases). CDR1 MNHNS and CDR2 SASEGT come from the germline V gene. The V gene lost 5 bases and the J gene lost 6 bases, with 20 bases spanning the gap. CDR3 length: 15 amino acids. The CDR3 nucleotides read TGTGCCAGCAGTTCCACACCGGCGGAGGGCAGCGAGCAGTACTTC. Its protein is CASSSTPAEGSEQYF.

DNA for the CDR3: TGTGCCAGCAGCCCCGGACAGGGGCGGAACTATGGCTACACCTTC. The encoded protein is CASSPGQGRNYGYTF. The chain is built from TRBV11-2 and TRBJ1-2, with TRBD1 identical over 9 bases. The junction had 6 bases not matched to a gene; V was cut back by 5 bases and J by 2 bases. CDR1 is SGHAT, CDR2 FQNNGV, per germline. The CDR3 loop spans 15 amino acids.

The J gene is TRBJ2-2, the V gene TRBV9, with 7 positions matching TRBD2. J gave up 1 base and V 3 bases, and 6 bases lay outside the gene matches. This CDR3 has 16 residues. Looked up from germline, CDR1 is SGDLS and CDR2 is YYNGEE. As DNA, the CDR3 is TGTGCCAGCAGCGCATGGGAGGGAAGGAACACCGGGGAGCTGTTTTTT. This translates into CASSAWEGRNTGELFF.

This clone was counted ten times or more. The chain joins TRBV5-1 to TRBJ1-1; D unresolved. The V gene lost 1 base and the J gene lost 2 bases, with 15 bases spanning the gap. The length of the CDR3 is 16 residues. The germline V gene encodes CDR1 SGHRS and CDR2 YFSETQ. The CDR3 reads CASSLRGRVLNTEAFF. For the CDR3, the DNA is TGCGCCAGCAGCTTGCGGGGTCGGGTCCTTAACACTGAAGCTTTCTTT.

Concerning this clone: One junction end does not reproduce the germline sequence, and a read error may be involved. The J gene is TRBJ2-5, the V gene TRBV5-4; 7 bases are shared with TRBD1. The CDR3 loop spans 13 amino acids. The germline gives CDR1 SGHNT, CDR2 YYREEE (reference sequence). CDR3 sequence (DNA): TGTGCCAGCAGCCGCGACAGGGATGAGACCCGGTACTTC. Its protein is CASSRDRDETRYF.

The chain uses TRBV28 and TRBJ1-5; TRBD1 might be the D (5 bases). V was cut by 6 bases and J by 0 bases, with 15 bases left in between. The CDR3 length is 16 residues. Germline CDR1 and CDR2: MDHEN and SYDVKM. Here the CDR3 reads CASSWGGYNSNQPQHF. The CDR3 DNA is TGTGCCAGCAGCTGGGGGGGATACAATAGCAATCAGCCCCAGCATTTT.

The CDR3 region has the DNA TGTGCCACCAGCAGAGATCGGGCAGCCGCAACTAATGAAAAACTGTTTTTT. Its translation is CATSRDRAAATNEKLFF. This chain uses TRBV15 with TRBJ1-4; D gene unclear. With 0 bases removed from V and 0 bases from J, the gap between germline ends came to 11 bases. Germline values: CDR1 LNHNV, CDR2 YYDKDF (reference sequence). CDR3 size: 17 residues.